This record looks at one T cell receptor beta chain sequence and its context. This clone was picked up a small number of times. The antigen it binds to is not known. Base qualities were left out, and no much larger clone turns up one base away. The immunoSEQ Assay, a bias-controlled multiplex PCR, was used to amplify TCRbeta CDR3 regions from genomic DNA. As for the authors' bioinformatics: The number of nucleated cells in each sample was estimated by amplification of reference gene primers within the assay. Sequence reads were collapsed and filtered to measure the absolute abundance of every unique TCRbeta CDR3 rearrangement. For each sample, productive Simpson clonality was calculated as the square root of Simpson's diversity index across productive rearrangements. The clones in this table, taken by TCRdb from immuneACCESS, are in-frame only. Not every clone is retained; where verified, under half of the shortfall comes from an unresolved V gene, and the cause of the rest is unknown. The DNA gave D and trimming, while V, J and clone size come from that table. Counted in this sample were roughly 100,000 clones; roughly 72% of them appeared once. The ten most abundant clones make up about 5.9% of the sample.

This record belongs to a study of blood T cell repertoires in COVID-19 (dated by TCRdb to 2018 to 2020). General notes on the study: The collaborator samples originated in the United States, Italy and Spain and spanned the acute and convalescent phases of COVID-19. Deeply sampled blood TCRbeta repertoires from subjects exposed to, actively infected with, or recovered from COVID-19 were included in the dataset. Nearly every sample came with metadata listing a de-identified subject ID, COVID-19 status, age in years and sex. Samples were obtained from the ongoing ImmuneRACE study (first 160 participants) and from about 1,300 subjects provided by 6 global collaborators. Where HLA class I and class II types were available, the types were taken from metadata supplied by the sample provider, not from assay-based typing. The repertoires were made available in a free public database intended to serve as a resource for research on the immune response to SARS-CoV-2. The material from the prospective study consisted of cDNA or gDNA derived from T cells, B-cell-depleted T cells, or PBMCs. What the authors observed across the whole study: Clinical and demographic metadata were provided uncurated, with the amount varying by source and participant.

The germline V gene (reference sequence) sets CDR1 to SEHNR and CDR2 to FQNEAQ. Trimming leaves V shorter by 1 base and J shorter by 4 bases, with the junction holding 16 bases beyond the gene matches. The CDR3 numbers 19 residues from cysteine through phenylalanine. The only DNA kept is the CDR3, 57 bases in frame from the first base. Collaborating institutions collected whole blood in K2EDTA tubes following their own protocols. For TCRbeta analysis, collaborators shipped samples as frozen whole blood, isolated PBMCs, or DNA extracted from either of those sample types. The sequenced sample consisted of peripheral blood. The rearranged chain carries TRBV7-9 and TRBJ2-5, with 9 central nucleotides matching TRBD2. This clonotype was sampled from a man of 80 years or more with acute or convalescent COVID-19. CDR3 protein: CASSLVAGRLAGIGETQYF. At the DNA level, the sequence is TGTGCCAGCAGCTTAGTTGCGGGACGGCTAGCGGGAATAGGAGAGACCCAGTACTTC.